These 14 T cell receptor beta chains came from one sample sequenced in a study of T cells in localized non-small cell lung cancer. Generated by immunoSEQ multiplex PCR, the TCRdb table keeps only in-frame clones and is missing some. The data hold about 59,000 clones, with 70% to 90% observed a single time. This specimen consisted of peripheral blood, obtained before any cancer treatment. The origin of the receptors is a man aged 35 to 69 with stage I squamous cell lung carcinoma.

This sequence joins TRBV15 and TRBJ1-1; TRBD1 might be the D (5 bases). The V gene lost 0 bases and the J gene lost 6 bases, with 11 bases spanning the gap. The CDR3 is 14 residues long. In germline, CDR1 is LNHNV, CDR2 YYDKDF (reference sequence). CDR3 sequence: CATSRDGRDSEAFF. The CDR3 DNA reads as TGTGCCACCAGCAGAGATGGCAGGGACTCTGAAGCTTTCTTT.

This rearrangement joins TRBV27 to TRBJ2-7; tentative D call: TRBD1 (6 bases). With 6 bases removed from V and 6 bases from J, the gap between germline ends came to 18 bases. Germline V gene sequence: CDR1 MNHEY, CDR2 SMNVEV (reference sequence). This CDR3 has 14 amino acids. The CDR3 protein is CASSLQGQRAEQYF. CDR3 DNA sequence: TGTGCCAGCAGCCTACAGGGTCAACGGGCCGAGCAGTACTTC.

This chain links TRBV7-9 with TRBJ2-2; tentatively, D is TRBD2 (6 bases). Per the germline V gene, CDR1 is SEHNR and CDR2 is FQNEAQ (reference sequence). This CDR3 has 17 residues. The V gene lost 5 bases and the J gene lost 6 bases, with 22 bases spanning the gap. The CDR3 region is CASSPRAGIKSAGELFF. Here the CDR3 DNA reads TGTGCCAGCAGCCCTAGGGCGGGAATAAAATCTGCCGGGGAGCTGTTTTTT.

As for this clone: In the same sample, other DNA sequences code for this CDR3. The chain combines TRBV7-3 with TRBJ2-5, with D hard to call. CDR3 length equals 13 residues. Deletions cut 3 bases from V and 2 bases from J, with 7 bases between. Looked up from germline, CDR1 is SGHTA and CDR2 is FQGTGA. The CDR3 DNA reads as TGTGCCAGCAGCTTGACATTACAAGAGACCCAGTACTTC. Translated, it gives CASSLTLQETQYF.

The V call is TRBV7-3, the J call TRBJ2-4, with a possible D match to TRBD1 (5 bases). The CDR3 is 14 amino acids. The germline V and J ends were trimmed by 1 base and 9 bases, with 13 bases remaining between them. The germline CDR1 and CDR2 sequences are SGHTA and FQGTGA. CDR3 region: CASSLNGQGSIQYF. The CDR3 region has the DNA TGTGCCAGCAGCTTAAATGGACAAGGAAGCATTCAGTACTTC. The whole variable domain, remainder taken from reference TRBV7-3 and TRBJ2-4, is GAGVSQTPSNKVTEKGKYVELRCDPISGHTALYWYRQSLGQGPEFLIYFQGTGAADDSGLPNDRFFAVRPEGSVSTLKIQRTERGDSAVYLCASSLNGQGSIQYFGAGTRLSVL.

The genes are TRBV5-5 and TRBJ2-5, with TRBD1 matching 9 bases. This CDR3 contains 15 residues. V lost 4 bases, J lost 5 bases, and 9 bases stayed unmatched. Germline V gene sequence: CDR1 SGHKS, CDR2 YYEKEE (reference sequence). The CDR3 loop is CASSAVQGAWETQYF. The CDR3, as DNA: TGTGCCAGCAGCGCGGTACAGGGGGCATGGGAGACCCAGTACTTC.

The V call is TRBV5-4, the J call TRBJ2-3, with D perhaps TRBD1 (5 bases). Looked up from germline, CDR1 is SGHNT and CDR2 is YYREEE (reference sequence). Trimming shortened V by 4 bases and J by 3 bases, and 12 bases separated the two germline ends. CDR3 length: 14 residues. The CDR3 reads CASSPDSRTDTQYF. The CDR3 DNA reads as TGTGCCAGCAGCCCTGACAGTAGGACAGATACGCAGTATTTT.

DNA of the CDR3: TGTGCCAGCTCAGTCACGACAGGGTTGGATGAAGCTTTCTTT. This sequence encodes CASSVTTGLDEAFF. The chain carries TRBV18 and TRBJ1-1; 7 bases align to TRBD1. This CDR3 spans 14 amino acids. Germline V gene lookup returns CDR1 KGHSH and CDR2 LQKENI. Trimming removed 5 bases from V and 7 bases from J; junction bases left unmatched: 10.

The rearrangement uses TRBV5-1 and TRBJ1-5; TRBD1 is a possible D gene (6 bases). Per germline, CDR1 SGHRS and CDR2 YFSETQ. There are 15 residues in the CDR3. Deletions cut 4 bases from V and 0 bases from J, with 11 bases between. The DNA for the CDR3 is TGCGCCAGCAGCCCAGGGGAGTATAGCAATCAGCCCCAGCATTTT. As protein: CASSPGEYSNQPQHF. The full variable domain, completed using reference TRBV5-1 and TRBJ1-5, is KAGVTQTPRYLIKTRGQQVTLSCSPISGHRSVSWYQQTPGQGLQFLFEYFSETQRNKGNFPGRFSGRQFSNSRSEMNVSTLELGDSALYLCASSPGEYSNQPQHFGDGTRLSIL.

This chain links TRBV19 with TRBJ1-1; 8 bases fit TRBD1. This CDR3 has 15 amino acids. With 2 bases clipped from V and 0 bases from J, the junction kept 2 bases outside the gene matches. Germline CDR1 reads LNHDA; CDR2 reads SQIVND (reference sequence). This CDR3 is CASSILGQVNTEAFF. CDR3 in DNA: TGTGCCAGTAGTATACTGGGACAGGTGAACACTGAAGCTTTCTTT.

J is TRBJ2-7 and V is TRBV7-9; tentatively, D is TRBD1 (5 bases). The germline V and J ends were trimmed by 4 bases and 3 bases, with 7 bases remaining between them. CDR1 and CDR2 from the germline V gene are SEHNR and FQNEAQ (reference sequence). The CDR3 runs to 12 residues. The CDR3 loop is CASSYDSYEQYF. DNA for the CDR3: TGTGCCAGCAGCTACGACAGCTACGAGCAGTACTTC.

This chain links TRBV9 with TRBJ2-2; the match to TRBD2 covers 10 bases. The CDR3 consists of 16 residues. V was clipped by 0 bases and J by 6 bases; unmatched bases: 5. Germline CDR1 and CDR2: SGDLS and YYNGEE. The CDR3: CASSVGGLAFSGELFF. As DNA, the CDR3 is TGTGCCAGCAGCGTAGGGGGACTAGCGTTTTCCGGGGAGCTGTTTTTT.

This clone was seen a handful of times. The V gene is TRBV29-1, the J gene TRBJ2-1, with TRBD2 matching over 11 bases. Losses at the gene ends were 6 bases for V and 5 bases for J; bases not matched to a gene: 9. This CDR3 comprises 15 residues. CDR1 is SQVTM, CDR2 ANQGSEA, per germline. The CDR3 DNA reads as TGCAGCGTCGTACCCCTAGCGGGAGGTGACAATGAGCAGTTCTTC. Encoded protein: CSVVPLAGGDNEQFF.

CDR3 DNA sequence: TGTGCCAGCAGCTATTCCCTTAACAGGGATGGCTACACCTTC. Its protein product is CASSYSLNRDGYTF. The V gene is TRBV5-6, the J gene TRBJ1-2, with D maybe TRBD1 (6 bases). The CDR3 is 14 amino acids. V was clipped by 3 bases and J by 6 bases, with 15 bases between them. Germline values: CDR1 SGHDT, CDR2 YYEEEE.